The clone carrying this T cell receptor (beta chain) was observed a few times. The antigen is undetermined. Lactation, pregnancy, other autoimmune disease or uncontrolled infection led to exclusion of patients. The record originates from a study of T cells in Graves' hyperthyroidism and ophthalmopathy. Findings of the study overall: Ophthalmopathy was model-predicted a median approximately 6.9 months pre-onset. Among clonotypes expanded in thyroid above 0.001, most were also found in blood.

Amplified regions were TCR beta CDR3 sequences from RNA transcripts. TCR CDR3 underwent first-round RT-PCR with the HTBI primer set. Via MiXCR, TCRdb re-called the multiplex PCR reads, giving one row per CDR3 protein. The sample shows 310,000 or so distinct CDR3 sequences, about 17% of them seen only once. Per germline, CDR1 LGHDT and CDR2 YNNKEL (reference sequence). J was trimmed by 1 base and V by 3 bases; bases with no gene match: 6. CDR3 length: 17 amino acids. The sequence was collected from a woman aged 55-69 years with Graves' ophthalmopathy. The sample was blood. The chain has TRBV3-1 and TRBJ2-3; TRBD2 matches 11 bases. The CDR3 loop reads CASSQLLTSGGTDTQYF. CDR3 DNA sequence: TGTGCCAGCAGCCAGCTCTTGACTAGCGGGGGCACAGATACGCAGTATTTT.